This T cell receptor (beta chain) was retrieved from a study of control samples from healthy donors and cancer patients. Assay used: immunoSEQ multiplex PCR; TCRdb lists only in-frame clones, some missing. The top ten hold 15% to 25% of the sample, which has about 82,000 clones, 80% to 90% seen once. The sequence was obtained from a man aged 50-60 years in good health. The specimen sequenced was blood.

CDR3 sequence: CASSITENTEAFF. The CDR3 DNA reads as TGTGCCAGTAGTATAACAGAGAACACTGAAGCTTTCTTT. The chain uses TRBV19 and TRBJ1-1; D is undetermined. CDR1 and CDR2 (germline): LNHDA, SQIVND (reference sequence). The CDR3 length is 13 residues. Trimming shortened V by 2 bases and J by 1 base, and 5 bases separated the two germline ends.